This T cell receptor beta chain appears in the sequencing data of a study of cytomegalovirus exposure and HLA in healthy donors. CDR3 length equals 15 residues. The V gene's germline CDR1 is LNHNV and CDR2 YYDKDF (reference sequence). V lost 1 base, J lost 7 bases, and 9 bases stayed unmatched. The PCR used 60 Vbeta and 13 Jbeta primers. Clones were read by immunoSEQ multiplex PCR, and TCRdb kept only the in-frame ones, dropping some. The sample yields roughly 130,000 clones, roughly four fifths seen once. This rearrangement joins TRBV15 to TRBJ2-5, with 7 bases identical to TRBD1. The sequencing input was PBMCs. This TCR was recovered from a woman between 40 and 50 years old in good health and CMV-seronegative. This chain's CDR3 is CATSRARDSYVTQYF. CDR3 DNA sequence: TGTGCCACCAGCAGAGCGAGGGACAGTTATGTGACCCAGTACTTC. Supplemented by reference TRBV15 and TRBJ2-5, the full variable domain reads DAMVIQNPRYQVTQFGKPVTLSCSQTLNHNVMYWYQQKSSQAPKLLFHYYDKDFNNEADTPDNFQSRRPNTSFCFLDIRSPGLGDTAMYLCATSRARDSYVTQYFGPGTRLLVL.